Described below is a single T cell receptor beta chain sequence and its context. The data derive from a study of control samples from healthy donors and cancer patients. Profiled with immunoSEQ multiplex PCR; TCRdb holds only in-frame clones, not every one. This table has tens of thousands of clones, 85% to 95% appearing once. The V gene lost 5 bases and the J gene lost 5 bases, with 21 bases spanning the gap. Germline V gives CDR1 SEHNR, CDR2 FQNEAQ (reference sequence). This CDR3 is built from 16 residues. The chain uses TRBV7-9 and TRBJ2-5, with D possibly TRBD1 on 8 matching bases. The sample taken for sequencing was PBMCs. The sequence came from a man aged 25 to 40 with colorectal cancer. Written as DNA, the CDR3 is TGTGCCAGCAGCCCACAGGGGGGGGGCCTCGGGGAGACCCAGTACTTC. As protein: CASSPQGGGLGETQYF.